This TCR beta chain was identified in a study of cytotoxic CD8 clonotypes in ibrutinib-treated CLL. Study-level results: Starting clonality was above that of age-matched healthy donors and tracked circulating CD8+ T-cell counts. Contraction or stability on treatment was seen for public clonotypes, which were uncommon. Sustained-remission and progressing patients were not sampled at matched times.

V lost 3 bases to trimming and J lost 1 base, with 6 bases between them. CDR1 is SGHAT, CDR2 FQNNGV, per germline. This CDR3 is 13 amino acids long. The planned depth of sequencing spanned 1 in 200,000 to 1 in 1 million T cells. Assay used: immunoSEQ multiplex PCR; TCRdb lists only in-frame clones, some missing. The sample lists about 44,000 clones, roughly two thirds occurring once. As for this clone: Its antigen is undetermined. The sample holds other DNA sequences that translate to the same CDR3.

Sequencing was performed on PBMCs, taken after 12 months of ibrutinib treatment. The sequence derives from a human donor with chronic lymphocytic leukemia. This sequence joins TRBV11-2 and TRBJ1-1; D is unresolved. As DNA, the CDR3 is TGTGCCAGCAGCTTCCAAGGGAACACTGAAGCTTTCTTT. Protein sequence: CASSFQGNTEAFF.